This T cell receptor (beta chain) is from a study of blood T cell repertoires in COVID-19 (dated by TCRdb to 2020 to 2021). With regard to the full study: Collaborator samples came from the United States, Italy and Spain and covered acute and convalescent phases of COVID-19. The prospective study material was composed of cDNA or gDNA derived from T cells, B-cell-depleted T cells, or PBMCs. Deeply sampled blood TCRbeta repertoires from subjects exposed to, actively infected with, or recovered from COVID-19 were included in the dataset. The repertoires were made available in a free public database intended to serve as a resource for research on the immune response to SARS-CoV-2. The samples were drawn from two sources: the first 160 participants of the ongoing ImmuneRACE study, and 1,254 subjects contributed by 6 global collaborators. Sample metadata almost always included a de-identified subject ID, COVID-19 status, age in years and sex. Where available, HLA class I and class II types were obtained from metadata supplied by the sample provider rather than from assay-based typing. Study-level results and caveats: The amount of clinical and demographic metadata varied by source and participant and was provided uncurated.

The CDR3 runs 18 amino acids, cysteine and phenylalanine included. This entry keeps only the CDR3 DNA: 54 bases, framed from base 1. CDR1 and CDR2 are drawn from the germline V gene (reference sequence): SEHNR, FQNEAQ. After removal of 5 bases from V and 3 bases from J, the junction retains 17 bases not matched to a gene. TCRbeta CDR3 regions were amplified from genomic DNA using the immunoSEQ Assay, a bias-controlled multiplex PCR. On the study's bioinformatics: The number of nucleated cells in each sample was estimated by amplification of reference gene primers within the assay. To quantify the absolute abundance of each unique TCRbeta CDR3 rearrangement, sequence reads were collapsed and filtered. Productive Simpson clonality was computed per sample as the square root of Simpson's diversity index over productive rearrangements. The source is immuneACCESS, and TCRdb retained only in-frame sequences with V and J called. Part of the clones is not carried over; for the studies checked, unresolved V genes explain less than half of this, and the remainder is unexplained. The V and J calls and clone size are taken from that table; D and trimming were inferred from the DNA. The sample records roughly 150,000 clones, around four fifths of which are singletons. The biggest ten clones account for approximately 13% of the sample.

On this clone: What antigen it recognizes has not been identified. Base qualities are missing; no much larger clone stands one base away.

A second Seattle source provided samples from volunteer blood donors who had recovered from COVID-19. Whole blood was collected in K2EDTA tubes by collaborating institutions according to the institutions' own protocols. Collaborator samples were shipped for TCRbeta analysis as frozen whole blood, isolated PBMCs, or DNA extracted from either sample type. The source of this sequence is a man between 70 and 80 years old who had recovered from COVID-19. The rearrangement combines TRBV7-9 with TRBJ2-3; TRBD2 lines up with 7 middle nucleotides. Sequencing was done on a sample of peripheral blood. The CDR3: CASSRILNIAGGTDTQYF. The nucleotide sequence reads as follows: TGTGCCAGCAGCCGCATACTCAATATAGCGGGCGGGACAGATACGCAGTATTTT.